One and the same sample provided the 4 T cell receptor beta chains below, sequenced in a study of STAT5B mutations in CD4+ large granular lymphocyte leukemia. Using immunoSEQ multiplex PCR, the repertoire was profiled, and TCRdb retains in-frame clones only, with some absent. The sample includes approximately 33,000 clones, 65% to 70% of them seen just once. Sample: CD4+ T cells from blood buffy coats. These receptors all come from a human donor in good health.

The chain is built from TRBV19 and TRBJ2-2; possible D gene TRBD2, 6 bases. The CDR3 has 15 residues. V lost 6 bases and J lost 2, with 13 bases in between. CDR1 is LNHDA and CDR2 is SQIVND in the germline V gene (reference sequence). CDR3 DNA sequence: TGTGCCAGTAGAACCGGGACTGCAAACACCGGGGAGCTGTTTTTT. As protein: CASRTGTANTGELFF.

V and J are TRBV28 and TRBJ1-1; TRBD1 is a possible D gene (6 bases). This CDR3 region has 14 residues. V shed 10 bases and J shed 1 base, with 16 bases lying between them. Germline CDR1 MDHEN, CDR2 SYDVKM. The DNA of the CDR3 is TGTGCCACCTTGATAGGGGGTGGGAACACTGAAGCTTTCTTT. This codes for CATLIGGGNTEAFF.

The chain links TRBV4-2 to TRBJ2-5; perhaps TRBD1 as D (6 bases). This CDR3 has 15 residues. Germline lookup yields CDR1 LGHNA and CDR2 YNFKEQ. Trimming took off 0 bases at V and 7 bases at J, with 15 bases between the two ends. The CDR3 is CASSQDEQGTWTQYF. CDR3 bases: TGTGCCAGCAGCCAAGACGAACAGGGAACTTGGACCCAGTACTTC.

The V and J genes are TRBV7-9 and TRBJ1-3; D is unresolved. Germline loops: CDR1 SEHNR, CDR2 FQNEAQ (reference sequence). V was trimmed by 2 bases and J by 3 bases, leaving 5 bases between them. There are 13 residues in the CDR3. The CDR3 bases are TGTGCCAGCAGCTTAAGGCGTGGAAACACCATATATTTT. It codes for CASSLRRGNTIYF.